This TCR beta chain was recovered during a study of blood T cell repertoires in COVID-19. Looking at the study overall: Sites in the United States, Italy and Spain provided acute and convalescent COVID-19 samples.

In the original analysis: Scientists estimated how many nucleated cells there were by amplifying reference gene primers. Sequencing was performed with immunoSEQ multiplex PCR; in TCRdb, only in-frame clones are kept and a portion is missing. Clonal size and the V and J genes are those of that table, whereas D and trimming came from the DNA. The sample consists of 200,000 to 250,000 clones, roughly four fifths of them appearing once. Trimming at V came to 5 bases and at J to 5 bases, leaving 2 bases not matched to a gene. The CDR3 is made up of 15 amino acids. Germline loops: CDR1 SNHLY, CDR2 FYNNEI. The J gene is TRBJ2-1, the V gene TRBV2; 14 nucleotides match TRBD2. Sequenced: peripheral blood. This receptor was taken from a woman aged 70-85 years with acute or convalescent COVID-19. CDR3 DNA sequence: TGTGCCAGCAGTCCGACTAGCGGGGGGGACAATGAGCAGTTCTTC. Protein: CASSPTSGGDNEQFF.